The 21 T cell receptor beta chains presented below share a single source sample, sequenced in a study of blood T cell repertoires in COVID-19. TCRdb's copy holds only in-frame clones and misses some; the assay was immunoSEQ multiplex PCR. The table has 70,000 or so clones, roughly 87% seen once; the top ten hold roughly 30%. The sequencing sample was made of peripheral blood. These receptor sequences come from a woman of 80 years or more with active or convalescent COVID-19.

The chain employs TRBV27 and TRBJ1-5; 10 nucleotides match TRBD1. CDR1 is MNHEY, CDR2 SMNVEV, per germline (reference sequence). The CDR3 extends over 14 amino acids. The junction had 1 base not matched to a gene; V was cut back by 2 bases and J by 6 bases. In DNA, the CDR3 is TGTGCCAGCAGTTTAGGACAGGGGGTTCAGCCCCAGCATTTT. Its protein product is CASSLGQGVQPQHF.

This chain joins TRBV15 and TRBJ2-1; no definite D call. The germline gives CDR1 LNHNV, CDR2 YYDKDF (reference sequence). V lost 6 bases and J lost 8, with 11 bases in between. This CDR3 region has 12 residues. The CDR3 loop is CATRGVVDEQFF. CDR3 nucleotide sequence: TGTGCCACCAGGGGCGTGGTTGATGAGCAGTTCTTC.

The gene calls are TRBV5-1 and TRBJ2-2; 8 bases line up with TRBD2. V lost 4 bases, J lost 4 bases, and 3 bases stayed unmatched. From germline, CDR1 is SGHRS and CDR2 YFSETQ. There are 14 residues in the CDR3. CDR3 sequence: CASSDSGGTGELFF. CDR3 sequence (DNA): TGCGCCAGCAGCGACAGCGGGGGCACCGGGGAGCTGTTTTTT.

This rearrangement joins TRBV11-2 to TRBJ2-1; 9 nucleotides match TRBD1. The V gene end was trimmed by 5 bases and the J gene end by 4 bases; junction bases not matched to a gene: 6. The germline V gene encodes CDR1 SGHAT and CDR2 FQNNGV. The CDR3 is made up of 15 amino acids. The CDR3 sequence: CASSLGGTGYNEQFF. The CDR3 DNA follows: TGTGCCAGCAGCCTAGGGGGGACAGGGTACAATGAGCAGTTCTTC.

CDR3 bases: TGTGCCAGCAGGGGAACAGGAATCAACCAGCCCCAGCATTTT. This translates into CASRGTGINQPQHF. The chain is built from TRBV7-2 and TRBJ1-5; a weak D match, TRBD1 (5 bases). Trimming left V 6 bases short and J 7 bases short, with 16 bases between. CDR1 SGHTA and CDR2 FQGNSA come from the germline V gene. The CDR3 totals 14 residues.

V is TRBV30 and J is TRBJ2-1, with D tentatively TRBD2 (6 bases). The CDR3 contains 12 residues. In germline, CDR1 is GTSNPN, CDR2 SVGIG (reference sequence). V shed 0 bases and J shed 8 bases, with 8 bases lying between them. For the CDR3, the DNA is TGTGCCTGGAGTGTACCTAGCGATGAGCAGTTCTTC. Its translation: CAWSVPSDEQFF.

V and J are TRBV4-2 and TRBJ2-6, with D unclear. There are 15 residues in the CDR3. Trimming shortened V by 5 bases and J by 1 base, and 9 bases separated the two germline ends. Germline V gene sequence: CDR1 LGHNA, CDR2 YNFKEQ. The CDR3 nucleotides are TGTGCCAGCAGCTCGGTCCTATCTGGGGCCAACGTCCTGACTTTC. Protein product: CASSSVLSGANVLTF.

The V gene is TRBV5-6, the J gene TRBJ2-3, with TRBD2 matching over 8 bases. Germline V gene sequence: CDR1 SGHDT, CDR2 YYEEEE. With V trimmed by 5 bases and J by 4 bases, 12 bases remained unmatched. The length of the CDR3 is 16 residues. The CDR3 region is CASRRSGLAVPDTQYF. The CDR3 coding sequence is TGTGCCAGCAGGCGCTCCGGACTAGCTGTCCCAGATACGCAGTATTTT.

The chain joins TRBV18 to TRBJ1-4, with TRBD1 as a possible D gene (5 bases). Germline V gene data show CDR1 as KGHSH and CDR2 as LQKENI. CDR3 length: 17 residues. V was shortened by 5 bases and J by 0 bases, with 16 bases between the two germline ends. The CDR3, as DNA: TGTGCCAGCTCAACTAAGGCAGGGATTACAACTAATGAAAAACTGTTTTTT. This encodes CASSTKAGITTNEKLFF.

The chain has TRBV2 and TRBJ1-1; D gene uncertain. Trimming shortened V by 8 bases and J by 3 bases, and 13 bases separated the two germline ends. Germline values: CDR1 SNHLY, CDR2 FYNNEI. CDR3 length: 13 residues. The CDR3 nucleotides are TGTGCCAGCCCCCCGGGAGGGTACACTGAAGCTTTCTTT. It is translated as CASPPGGYTEAFF.

The V and J genes are TRBV6-5 and TRBJ1-1; TRBD1 matches 7 bases. Germline CDR1 and CDR2: MNHEY and SVGAGI. V was pared by 6 bases and J by 0 bases, with 4 bases of the junction left unmatched. This CDR3 region has 14 residues. CDR3 residues: CASRRGQLNTEAFF. CDR3 DNA: TGTGCCAGCAGACGGGGACAGTTGAACACTGAAGCTTTCTTT.

CDR3 DNA sequence: TGTGCCAGCGGACGTAGCGGGTACGAGACCCAGTACTTC. This gives the protein CASGRSGYETQYF. The rearrangement joins TRBV2 to TRBJ2-5; 7 nucleotides align to TRBD2. After removal of 8 bases from V and 5 bases from J, the junction contained 8 bases not matched to a gene. Looked up from germline, CDR1 is SNHLY and CDR2 is FYNNEI. The CDR3 sequence is 13 residues long.

The gene calls are TRBV7-2 and TRBJ2-3; unclear D gene. V lost 7 bases, J lost 1 base, and 9 bases lay in between. CDR3 length: 13 residues. The germline V gene has CDR1 SGHTA and CDR2 FQGNSA. The CDR3 loop reads CASNLAGTDTQYF. CDR3 DNA: TGTGCCAGCAACCTGGCGGGCACAGATACGCAGTATTTT.

In its sample, this clone was seen once. The V gene is TRBV28, the J gene TRBJ1-1, with D perhaps matching TRBD1 (6 bases). There are 13 residues in the CDR3. Trimming shortened V by 11 bases and J by 1 base, and 14 bases separated the two germline ends. CDR1 and CDR2 from the germline V gene are MDHEN and SYDVKM. The CDR3 is CAAIGQPNTEAFF. For the CDR3, the DNA is TGTGCCGCAATAGGACAGCCGAACACTGAAGCTTTCTTT.

CDR3 loop: CASSVRTPPHGGELFF. The CDR3 DNA follows: TGTGCCAGCAGCGTACGGACTCCCCCTCATGGCGGGGAGCTGTTTTTT. The V gene is TRBV7-2, the J gene TRBJ2-2, with a possible D match to TRBD2 (5 bases). CDR1 SGHTA and CDR2 FQGNSA come from the germline V gene. The CDR3 covers 16 residues. V gave up 5 bases and J gave up 7 bases, with 20 bases separating them.

This clone was seen a few times. V usage is TRBV19 and J usage is TRBJ2-3, with 7 nucleotides matching TRBD1. Trimming at V came to 4 bases and at J to 3 bases, leaving 7 bases not matched to a gene. The CDR3 contains 15 residues. CDR1 is LNHDA, CDR2 SQIVND, per germline (reference sequence). Here the CDR3 reads CASSKGAGLTDTQYF. In DNA, the CDR3 is TGTGCCAGTAGTAAGGGGGCCGGATTAACAGATACGCAGTATTTT.

V and J are TRBV29-1 and TRBJ2-3, with 8 bases identical to TRBD1. V shed 4 bases and J 2 bases; nucleotides not matched to a gene: 2. This CDR3 is 13 amino acids long. Germline-derived CDR1 and CDR2 are SQVTM and ANQGSEA. CDR3 nucleotide sequence: TGCAGCGTTGCGACAGGGGTCACAGATACGCAGTATTTT. Translation: CSVATGVTDTQYF.

The V gene is TRBV23-1, the J gene TRBJ1-1; D remains unclear. TRBV23-1 is assigned to the ORF class and has an uncertain function. V lost 8 bases and J lost 1, with 14 bases in between. The CDR3 runs 14 residues. CDR3 region: CASEKCTWNTEAFF. CDR3 DNA sequence: TGCGCCAGCGAAAAATGTACTTGGAACACTGAAGCTTTCTTT.

The CDR3 DNA follows: TGTGCCAGCAGCAAACAGGGGGCTTTGGGAAAGAACTATGGCTACACCTTC. Translating gives CASSKQGALGKNYGYTF. The chain combines TRBV27 with TRBJ1-2; 9 bases line up with TRBD1. Germline CDR1 reads MNHEY; CDR2 reads SMNVEV (reference sequence). This CDR3 is 17 amino acids long. V shed 6 bases and J 2 bases; nucleotides not matched to a gene: 13.

V usage is TRBV29-1 and J usage is TRBJ2-2; perhaps TRBD1 as D (6 bases). Per the germline V gene, CDR1 is SQVTM and CDR2 is ANQGSEA. The CDR3 runs to 13 residues. V was trimmed by 1 base and J by 6 bases, leaving 9 bases between them. The CDR3 DNA reads as TGCAGCGTTGAAGGCTGGGGGCCCGGGGAGCTGTTTTTT. Amino acid sequence: CSVEGWGPGELFF.

CDR3 protein: CASSLDSRGVGELFF. The CDR3 region has the DNA TGTGCCAGCAGCTTAGACTCGCGGGGGGTCGGGGAGCTGTTTTTT. The rearrangement links TRBV7-2 to TRBJ2-2; TRBD2 matches at 8 bases. With V trimmed by 1 base and J by 7 bases, 5 bases remained unmatched. The CDR3 consists of 15 residues. Germline V CDR1 and CDR2: SGHTA, FQGNSA.